This T cell receptor beta chain was found in a study of post-analysis software for immune sequencing data (dated by TCRdb to between 2014 and 2016). For the wider study: Disease courses on record covered relapsing-remitting, secondary progressive and progressive-relapsing multiple sclerosis, though some patients had no subtype annotation. The patient repertoires were compared against 11 previously published healthy control repertoires obtained from donors aged roughly 6 to 25 years. A subset of samples was prepared in parallel using single-end sample barcoding, then pooled and co-amplified after Illumina adapter ligation. Results and caveats for the whole study, not just this receptor: Multiple sclerosis patients had significantly lower normalized Chao1 diversity than controls, a result that suggests substantial peripheral T-cell clonal expansion. The control group was slightly older than the multiple sclerosis patient group. Direct clustering with F measure revealed strong co-clustering of samples prepared in the same batch, which led to a batch-effect correction.

To prepare the library, PCR was applied. Sequencing was carried out with an Illumina HiSeq 2500. To reduce PCR and sequencing biases, unique molecular identifiers were built into the TCR beta cDNA libraries. Roughly 500,000 cDNA molecules were obtained for every 1 to 10 million input T cells, so each molecule roughly corresponded to one T cell. Patient libraries were prepared and sequenced with the same protocol used for the earlier healthy control dataset. Samples belonging to the same batch were prepared together, multiplexed and sequenced on a shared HiSeq lane. In the original analysis: Raw barcoded reads were processed with MIGEC, and single-read molecular identifier groups were discarded before consensus assembly and CDR3 extraction. VDJtools was used for post-analysis of the clonotype tables, with diversity normalized by down-sampling every dataset to the smallest sample size. To correct batch-related cross-sample contamination, repertoire overlap clustering matched CDR3 amino acid sequences but not nucleotide sequences. TCRdb reworked the public reads: Q25 trimming with fastp, MiXCR clone assembly, productive beta chains retained. Every entry covers one CDR3 protein and lists the most common genes and DNA from its rows. For this entry, the V and J calls and clone size follow TCRdb and not the study's own pipeline. The sample data list hundreds of thousands of distinct CDR3 sequences, and approximately 59% of these were observed just once. The ten biggest clones cover around 11% of the sample.

To demonstrate the VDJtools post-analysis software, TCR beta repertoires were profiled from the peripheral blood of about 14 young patients with multiple sclerosis. The multiple sclerosis patients were children and adolescents ranging in age from roughly 6 to 15 years. This clonotype was counted once. This receptor's antigen is unknown. No quality values exist for individual bases; no much larger clone is one base distant. Input material: blood. The TCR originated in a girl aged 2 to 10 with multiple sclerosis.

The DNA reads as follows: TGCAGTGCTAGACGAGTACGGGGACGCACAGATACGCAGTATTTT. It is translated as CSARRVRGRTDTQYF. The chain is assembled from TRBV20-1 and TRBJ2-3; the D call is tentative, TRBD1 or TRBD2, as each matches 5 bases. From the germline V gene (reference sequence), CDR1 is DFQATT and CDR2 is SNEGSKA. The CDR3 measures 15 amino acids from cysteine to phenylalanine. Only the CDR3 region is kept as DNA, spanning 45 bases read in frame from base 1. Relative to germline, V is 2 bases shorter and J is 1 base shorter, with 13 bases between their ends.